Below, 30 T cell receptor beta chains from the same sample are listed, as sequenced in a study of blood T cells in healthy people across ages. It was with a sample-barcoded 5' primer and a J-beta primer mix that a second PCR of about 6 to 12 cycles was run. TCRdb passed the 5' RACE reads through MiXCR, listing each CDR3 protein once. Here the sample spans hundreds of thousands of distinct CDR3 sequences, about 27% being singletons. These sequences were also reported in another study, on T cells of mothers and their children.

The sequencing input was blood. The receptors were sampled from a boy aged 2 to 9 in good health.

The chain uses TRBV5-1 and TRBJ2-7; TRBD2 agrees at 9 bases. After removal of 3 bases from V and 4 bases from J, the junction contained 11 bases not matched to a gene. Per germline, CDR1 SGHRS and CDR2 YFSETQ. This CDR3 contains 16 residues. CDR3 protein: CASSSRASGVQYEQYF. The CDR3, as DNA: TGCGCCAGCAGCTCGCGGGCTAGCGGGGTTCAATACGAGCAGTACTTC.

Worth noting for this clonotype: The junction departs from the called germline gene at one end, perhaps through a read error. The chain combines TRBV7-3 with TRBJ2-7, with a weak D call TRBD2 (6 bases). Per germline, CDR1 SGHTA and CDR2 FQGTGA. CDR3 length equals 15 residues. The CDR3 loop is CANSPARGTLDEQYF. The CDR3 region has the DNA TGTGCCAACAGCCCGGCTCGGGGGACGTTAGACGAGCAGTACTTC.

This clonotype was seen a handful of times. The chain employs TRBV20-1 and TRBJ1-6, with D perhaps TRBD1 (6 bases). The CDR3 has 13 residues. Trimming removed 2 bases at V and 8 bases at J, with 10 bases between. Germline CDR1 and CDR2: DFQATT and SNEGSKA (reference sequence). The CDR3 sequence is CSARQGLDSPLHF. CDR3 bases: TGCAGTGCTAGACAGGGGCTGGATTCACCCCTCCACTTT.

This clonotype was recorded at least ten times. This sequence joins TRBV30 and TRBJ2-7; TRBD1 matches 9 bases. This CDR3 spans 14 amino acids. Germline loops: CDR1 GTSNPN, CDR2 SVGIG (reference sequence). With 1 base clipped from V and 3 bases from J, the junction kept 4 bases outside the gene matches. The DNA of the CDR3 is TGTGCCTGGAGTGGATGGGACAGGGACTACGAGCAGTACTTC. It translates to CAWSGWDRDYEQYF.

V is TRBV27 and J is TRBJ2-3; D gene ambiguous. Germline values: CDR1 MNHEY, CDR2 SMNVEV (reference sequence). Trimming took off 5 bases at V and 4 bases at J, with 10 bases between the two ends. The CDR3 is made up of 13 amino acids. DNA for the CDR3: TGTGCCAGCAGTGGGCCCCCCCCAGATACGCAGTATTTT. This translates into CASSGPPPDTQYF.

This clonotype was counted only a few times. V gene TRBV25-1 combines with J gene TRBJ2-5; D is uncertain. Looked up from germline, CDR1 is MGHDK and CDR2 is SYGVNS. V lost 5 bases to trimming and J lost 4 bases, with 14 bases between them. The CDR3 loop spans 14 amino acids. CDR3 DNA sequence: TGTGCCAGCAGTCGGACCGGGTCAGCAGAGACCCAGTACTTC. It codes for CASSRTGSAETQYF.

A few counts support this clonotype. The CDR3, as DNA: TGCAGTGCCCCAGGGGGAGGAGAAAAACTGTTTTTT. As protein: CSAPGGGEKLFF. The V call is TRBV20-1, the J call TRBJ1-4, with TRBD1 identical over 7 bases. The CDR3 has 12 amino acids. With V trimmed by 6 bases and J by 8 bases, 6 bases remained unmatched. CDR1 is DFQATT and CDR2 is SNEGSKA in the germline V gene (reference sequence).

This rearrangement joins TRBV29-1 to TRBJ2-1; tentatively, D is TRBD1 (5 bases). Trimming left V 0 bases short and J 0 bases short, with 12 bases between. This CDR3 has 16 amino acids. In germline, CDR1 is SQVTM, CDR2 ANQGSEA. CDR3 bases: TGCAGCGTTGAAGATCCTCGAGACAGCTCCTACAATGAGCAGTTCTTC. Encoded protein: CSVEDPRDSSYNEQFF.

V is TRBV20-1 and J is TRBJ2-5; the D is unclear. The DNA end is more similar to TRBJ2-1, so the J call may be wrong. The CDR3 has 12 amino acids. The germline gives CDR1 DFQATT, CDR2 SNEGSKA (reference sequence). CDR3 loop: CSASRPPDEQFF. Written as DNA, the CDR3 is TGCAGTGCTTCGCGACCGCCGGATGAGCAGTTCTTC.

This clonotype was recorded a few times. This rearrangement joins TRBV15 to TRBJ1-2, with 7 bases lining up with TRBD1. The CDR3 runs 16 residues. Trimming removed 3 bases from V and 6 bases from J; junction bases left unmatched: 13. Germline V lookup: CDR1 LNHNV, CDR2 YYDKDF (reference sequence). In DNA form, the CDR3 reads TGTGCCACCAGCAGGGGACAGACAGGGCCTCCGCATGGCTACACCTTC. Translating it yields CATSRGQTGPPHGYTF.

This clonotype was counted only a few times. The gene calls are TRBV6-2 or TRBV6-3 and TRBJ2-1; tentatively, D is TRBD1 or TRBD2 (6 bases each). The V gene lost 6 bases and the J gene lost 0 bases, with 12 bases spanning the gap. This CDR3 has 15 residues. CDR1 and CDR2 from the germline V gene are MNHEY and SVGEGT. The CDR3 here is CASRGGGASYNEQFF. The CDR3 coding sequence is TGTGCCAGCAGGGGGGGCGGCGCCTCCTACAATGAGCAGTTCTTC.

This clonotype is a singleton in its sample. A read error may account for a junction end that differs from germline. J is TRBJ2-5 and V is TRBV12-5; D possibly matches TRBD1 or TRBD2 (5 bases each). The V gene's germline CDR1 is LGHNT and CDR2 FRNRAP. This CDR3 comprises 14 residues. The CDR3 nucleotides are TGTGCTAGTGGGAGGGGTGGGCTCTACAATGAGCAGTCCTTC. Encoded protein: CASGRGGLYNEQSF.

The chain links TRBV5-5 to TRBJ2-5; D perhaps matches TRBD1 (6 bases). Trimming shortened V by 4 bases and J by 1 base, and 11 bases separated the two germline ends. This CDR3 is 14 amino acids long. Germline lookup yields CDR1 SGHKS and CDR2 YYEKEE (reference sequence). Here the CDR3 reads CASSMTGPQETQYF. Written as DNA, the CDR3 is TGTGCCAGCAGCATGACAGGTCCCCAAGAGACCCAGTACTTC. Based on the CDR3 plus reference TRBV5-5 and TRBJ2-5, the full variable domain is DAGVTQSPTHLIKTRGQQVTLRCSPISGHKSVSWYQQVLGQGPQFIFQYYEKEERGRGNFPDRFSARQFPNYSSELNVNALLLGDSALYLCASSMTGPQETQYFGPGTRLLVL.

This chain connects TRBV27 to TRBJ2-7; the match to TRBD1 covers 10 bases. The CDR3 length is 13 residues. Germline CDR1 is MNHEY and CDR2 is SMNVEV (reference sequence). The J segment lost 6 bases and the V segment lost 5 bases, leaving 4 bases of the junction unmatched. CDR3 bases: TGTGCCAGCAGTATTGACAGGGGGCGCGAGCAGTACTTC. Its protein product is CASSIDRGREQYF.

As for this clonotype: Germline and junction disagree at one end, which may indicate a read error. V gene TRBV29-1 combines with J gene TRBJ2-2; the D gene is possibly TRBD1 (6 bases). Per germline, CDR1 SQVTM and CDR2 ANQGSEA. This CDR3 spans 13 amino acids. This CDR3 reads CCVCTGTTGELFF. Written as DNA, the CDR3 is TGCTGCGTATGCACAGGGACCACCGGGGAGCTGTTTTTT.

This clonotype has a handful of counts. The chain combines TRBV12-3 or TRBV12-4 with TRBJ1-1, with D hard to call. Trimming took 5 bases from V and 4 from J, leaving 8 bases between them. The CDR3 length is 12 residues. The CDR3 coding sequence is TGTGCCAGCAGTGAGATTGGCACTGAAGCTTTCTTT. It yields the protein CASSEIGTEAFF.

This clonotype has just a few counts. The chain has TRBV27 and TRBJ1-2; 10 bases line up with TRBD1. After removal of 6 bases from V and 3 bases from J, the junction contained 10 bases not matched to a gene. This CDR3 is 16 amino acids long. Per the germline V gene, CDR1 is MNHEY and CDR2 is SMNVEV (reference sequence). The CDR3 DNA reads TGTGCCAGCAGCCGTGGGACAGGGGAAAAGGACTATGGCTACACCTTC. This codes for CASSRGTGEKDYGYTF.

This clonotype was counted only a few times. CDR3 coding DNA: TGTGCCTGGAGTGTACGATTGAGACGCACCATCGATGAGCAGTTCTTC. The encoded protein is CAWSVRLRRTIDEQFF. V is TRBV30 and J is TRBJ2-1; no definite D call. The V end lost 0 bases, the J end lost 8 bases, and 20 bases lay between the germline ends. The CDR3 sequence is 16 residues long. Germline V gives CDR1 GTSNPN, CDR2 SVGIG (reference sequence).

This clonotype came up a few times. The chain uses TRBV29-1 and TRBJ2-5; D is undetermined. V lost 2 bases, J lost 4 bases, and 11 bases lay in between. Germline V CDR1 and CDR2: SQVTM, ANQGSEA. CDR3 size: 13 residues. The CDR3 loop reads CSVEFRNLETQYF. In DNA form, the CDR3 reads TGCAGCGTTGAATTCCGAAACCTAGAGACCCAGTACTTC.

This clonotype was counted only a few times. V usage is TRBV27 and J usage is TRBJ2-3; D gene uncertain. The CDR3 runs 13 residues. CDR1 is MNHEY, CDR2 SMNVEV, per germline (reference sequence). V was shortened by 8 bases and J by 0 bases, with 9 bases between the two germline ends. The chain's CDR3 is CASRSSSTDTQYF. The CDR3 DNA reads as TGTGCCAGCCGGAGCAGTAGCACAGATACGCAGTATTTT.

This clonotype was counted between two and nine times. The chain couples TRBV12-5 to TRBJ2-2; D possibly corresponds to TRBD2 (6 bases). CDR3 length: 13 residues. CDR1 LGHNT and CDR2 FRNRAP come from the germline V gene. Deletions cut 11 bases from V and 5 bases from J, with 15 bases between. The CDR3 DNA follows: TGTGCTTCGGGGTCTGGAGGGACCGGGGAGCTGTTTTTT. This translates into CASGSGGTGELFF.

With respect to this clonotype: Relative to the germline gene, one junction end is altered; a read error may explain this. The CDR3 DNA is TGCGCCAGCAGCTTGGCTTCTAGCGGGGGGTCCTACAAGCAGTACTTC. Amino acid sequence: CASSLASSGGSYKQYF. This chain uses TRBV5-1 with TRBJ2-7; 11 bases are shared with TRBD2. Germline V gene data show CDR1 as SGHRS and CDR2 as YFSETQ. The CDR3 totals 16 residues.

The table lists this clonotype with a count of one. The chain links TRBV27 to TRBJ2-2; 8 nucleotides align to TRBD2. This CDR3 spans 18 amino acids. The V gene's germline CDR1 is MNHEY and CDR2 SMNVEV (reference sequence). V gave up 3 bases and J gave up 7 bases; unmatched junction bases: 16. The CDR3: CASSFAQGSGGLGGELFF. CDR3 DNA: TGTGCCAGCAGTTTTGCCCAGGGTTCGGGGGGGCTAGGCGGGGAGCTGTTTTTT.

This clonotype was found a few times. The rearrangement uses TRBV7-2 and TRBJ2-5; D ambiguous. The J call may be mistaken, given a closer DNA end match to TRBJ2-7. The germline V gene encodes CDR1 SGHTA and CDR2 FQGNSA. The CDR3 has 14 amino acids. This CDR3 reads CASSLQSRFGEQYF. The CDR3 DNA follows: TGTGCCAGCAGCCTGCAATCCAGATTCGGCGAGCAGTACTTC.

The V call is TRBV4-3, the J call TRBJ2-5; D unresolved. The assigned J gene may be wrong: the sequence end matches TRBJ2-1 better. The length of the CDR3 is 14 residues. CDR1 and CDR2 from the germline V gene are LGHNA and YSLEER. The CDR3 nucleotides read TGCGCCAGCAGCCAAGATTTATCCGGGAATGAGCAGTTCTTC. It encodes CASSQDLSGNEQFF.

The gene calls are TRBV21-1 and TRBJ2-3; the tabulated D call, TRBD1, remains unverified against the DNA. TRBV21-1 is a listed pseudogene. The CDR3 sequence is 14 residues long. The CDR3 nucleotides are TGTGCCAGCAGCAAACCAGGGAACCCAGATACGCAGTATTTT. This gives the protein CASSKPGNPDTQYF.

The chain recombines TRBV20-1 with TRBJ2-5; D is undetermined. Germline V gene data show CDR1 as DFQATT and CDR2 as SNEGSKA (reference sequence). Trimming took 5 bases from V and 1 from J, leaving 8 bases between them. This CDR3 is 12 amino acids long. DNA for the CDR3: TGCAGTGCTCTACTTTCCCAAGAGACCCAGTACTTC. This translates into CSALLSQETQYF.

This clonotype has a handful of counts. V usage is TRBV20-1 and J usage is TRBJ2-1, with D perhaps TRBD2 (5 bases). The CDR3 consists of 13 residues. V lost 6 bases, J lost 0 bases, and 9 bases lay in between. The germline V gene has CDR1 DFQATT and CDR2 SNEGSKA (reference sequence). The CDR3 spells CSAAAFSYNEQFF. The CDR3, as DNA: TGCAGTGCAGCGGCCTTCTCCTACAATGAGCAGTTCTTC.

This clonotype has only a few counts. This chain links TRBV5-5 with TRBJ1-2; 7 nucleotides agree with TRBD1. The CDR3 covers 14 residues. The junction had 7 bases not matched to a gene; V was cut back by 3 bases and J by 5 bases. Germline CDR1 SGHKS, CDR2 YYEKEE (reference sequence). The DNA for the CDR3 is TGTGCCAGCAGCTCAGGGGGAATGTGGTATGGCTACACCTTC. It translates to CASSSGGMWYGYTF.

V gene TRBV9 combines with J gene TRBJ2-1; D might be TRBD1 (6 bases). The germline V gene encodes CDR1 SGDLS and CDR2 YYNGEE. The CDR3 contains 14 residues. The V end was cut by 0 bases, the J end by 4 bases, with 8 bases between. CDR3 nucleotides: TGTGCCAGCAGCGTAGAGGGGGAGTACAATGAGCAGTTCTTC. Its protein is CASSVEGEYNEQFF.